These T cell receptor beta chains were read from a single sample in a study of CD8+ T cells in alopecia areata. TCRdb's table, derived via immunoSEQ multiplex PCR, lists solely in-frame clones and lacks some. The sample includes some 150,000 clones, about three fifths of them seen just once. Sequences were derived from CD4+ T cells sorted from blood, sampled at approximately week 56, from a patient treated with tofacitinib. The receptors were sampled from a human donor with alopecia areata. CDR3s include the opening cysteine and the closing phenylalanine or tryptophan.

J gene: TRBJ1-2
V gene: TRBV6-6
CDR3 protein: CASSYSSANYGYTF

J gene: TRBJ1-6
V gene: TRBV4-2
CDR3 protein: CASSQERRRDKGSPLHF

J gene: TRBJ2-6
V gene: TRBV29-1
CDR3 protein: CSVDAGSSSGANVLTF

J gene: TRBJ1-1
V gene: TRBV7-9
CDR3 protein: CASSAWAVNTEAFF

J gene: TRBJ1-2
V gene: TRBV5-4
CDR3 protein: CATKTGGIYGYTF

J gene: TRBJ1-2
V gene: TRBV7-9
CDR3 protein: CASSRDRMGYTF

J gene: TRBJ1-2
V gene: TRBV29-1
CDR3 protein: CSVEMVTGGDGYTF

J gene: TRBJ2-7
V gene: TRBV11-2
CDR3 protein: CASSSLAGGPHEQYF

J gene: TRBJ2-7
V gene: TRBV7-9
CDR3 protein: CASSPRGDEQYF

J gene: TRBJ1-6
V gene: TRBV4-1
CDR3 protein: CASSQVQAGSPLHF

J gene: TRBJ1-2
V gene: TRBV7-9
CDR3 protein: CASSLWGQGNNGYTF

J gene: TRBJ2-7
V gene: TRBV29-1
CDR3 protein: CSVEGQRYEQYF

J gene: TRBJ2-5
V gene: TRBV2
CDR3 protein: CASSQNSQGGETQYF

J gene: TRBJ2-5
V gene: TRBV19
CDR3 protein: CASSQGTGGSETQYF

J gene: TRBJ2-7
V gene: TRBV29-1
CDR3 protein: CSVGQGIYEQYF

J gene: TRBJ1-5
V gene: TRBV29-1
CDR3 protein: CSVAQGDQPQHF

J gene: TRBJ1-1
V gene: TRBV11-3
CDR3 protein: CASSSRWTEAFF

J gene: TRBJ1-6
V gene: TRBV27
CDR3 protein: CASSWGKNSPLHF

J gene: TRBJ2-3
V gene: TRBV6-5
CDR3 protein: CASSLGPNTDTQYF

J gene: TRBJ2-7
V gene: TRBV30
CDR3 protein: CASQINSYEQYF

J gene: TRBJ1-5
V gene: TRBV2
CDR3 protein: CASTLDGSNQPQHF

J gene: TRBJ2-5
V gene: TRBV27
CDR3 protein: CASSSGGLAGYGTQYF

J gene: TRBJ1-2
V gene: TRBV13
CDR3 protein: CASSLLSTNYGYTF

J gene: TRBJ1-6
V gene: TRBV6-5
CDR3 protein: CASSYARTGGNSPLHF

J gene: TRBJ2-7
V gene: TRBV30
CDR3 protein: CAWSVDRGSYEQYF

J gene: TRBJ2-2
V gene: TRBV30
CDR3 protein: CAWNRDRVAGELFF

J gene: TRBJ1-3
V gene: TRBV2
CDR3 protein: CASSDTGPGNTIYF

J gene: TRBJ2-7
V gene: TRBV19
CDR3 protein: CASSILAGNYEQYF

J gene: TRBJ1-2
V gene: TRBV29-1
CDR3 protein: CSVEWAMGAYGYTF

J gene: TRBJ2-3
V gene: TRBV15
CDR3 protein: CATSEGPRDTQYF

J gene: TRBJ2-5
V gene: TRBV30
CDR3 protein: CAWSVPLVGETQYF

J gene: TRBJ2-7
V gene: TRBV21-1
CDR3 protein: CASSTEQYF

J gene: TRBJ2-2
V gene: TRBV10-3
CDR3 protein: CALGGPNTGELFF

J gene: TRBJ2-1
V gene: TRBV29-1
CDR3 protein: CSVPDRGDNEQFF

J gene: TRBJ1-2
V gene: TRBV6-5
CDR3 protein: CASTQGPSGGYTF

J gene: TRBJ2-7
V gene: TRBV25-1
CDR3 protein: CASSTGAYEQYF

J gene: TRBJ2-7
V gene: TRBV6-1
CDR3 protein: CASTEGLRRYYEQYF

J gene: TRBJ1-2
V gene: TRBV9
CDR3 protein: CASSVRGSFDGYTF

J gene: TRBJ2-3
V gene: TRBV7-9
CDR3 protein: CASSPRSSGGTSTDTQYF

J gene: TRBJ1-5
V gene: TRBV6-1
CDR3 protein: CASSEHGQSGNQPQHF